This is a list of T cell receptor beta chains from one sample in a study of vaccination and CD4 T cells after COVID-19. These receptors' targets are unknown. TCRdb re-analysed the PCR reads in MiXCR, keeping a single row per CDR3 protein. The table shows about 23,000 distinct CDR3 sequences, with about a third occurring only once. The sequenced sample was CD4+ T cells from blood, cultured in vitro, obtained about 7 months after SARS-CoV-2 vaccination. Source of these receptors: a human donor who had recovered from COVID-19. CDR3s include the opening cysteine and the closing phenylalanine or tryptophan.

TRBJ1-2 | TRBV28 | CASSFGGDGYTF
TRBJ2-7 | TRBV20-1 | CSARGVDAGQYF
TRBJ1-2 | TRBV7-8 | CASSSHLPGQAYGYTF
TRBJ1-6 | TRBV19 | CASSIDGGAPLHF
TRBJ1-1 | TRBV7-6 | CASSLHGTEAFF
TRBJ2-4 | TRBV7-2 | CASSGYGTGDIQYF
TRBJ1-1 | TRBV7-3 | CASRAGTDDSEAFF
TRBJ1-1 | TRBV6-1 | CASRPLERRNTEAFF
TRBJ1-1 | TRBV7-9 | CASSATGNTEAFF
TRBJ2-7 | TRBV6-1 | CASSPLAGASYEQYF
TRBJ2-7 | TRBV6-2/TRBV6-3 | CASSAAYSSGYEQYF
TRBJ2-1 | TRBV20-1 | CSARHSAGATYNEQFF
TRBJ2-5 | TRBV24-1 | CATRSGGNQETQYF
TRBJ2-2 | TRBV28 | CASNPGGQGNGELFF
TRBJ1-6 | TRBV6-1 | CASSGRTGQGSPLHF
TRBJ2-1 | TRBV20-1 | CSANPTSGRARFF
TRBJ2-5 | TRBV20-1 | CSANPTTGIQETQYF
TRBJ2-7 | TRBV6-1 | CASRTGDSSYEQYF
TRBJ2-7 | TRBV7-9 | CASSLDYSYEQYF
TRBJ2-5 | TRBV29-1 | CSVLAGEETQYF
TRBJ1-5 | TRBV20-1 | CGTLGPDPNQPQHF
TRBJ2-1 | TRBV7-9 | CASRRAGADEGAYNEQFF
TRBJ2-7 | TRBV28 | CASSYGQISYEQYF
TRBJ2-3 | TRBV7-9 | CASSLGGGSDTQYF
TRBJ2-5 | TRBV28 | CASSLASQETQYF
TRBJ2-3 | TRBV20-1 | CSAANGPGDTQYF
TRBJ2-6 | TRBV19 | CASSREGSGANVLTF
TRBJ2-5 | TRBV4-1 | CASSRAGGPQETQYF
TRBJ2-7 | TRBV28 | CASKRDLPYGQYF
TRBJ1-1 | TRBV20-1 | CSARDRRDSYTEAFF
TRBJ2-3 | TRBV6-1 | CASSEGMADTQYF
TRBJ2-1 | TRBV20-1 | CSARDYSGGSGYNEQFF
TRBJ1-1 | TRBV6-2/TRBV6-3 | CASSYQGANTEAFF
TRBJ1-2 | TRBV7-9 | CASSLAKDSQGANYGYTF
TRBJ2-1 | TRBV20-1 | CSATPHNEQFF
TRBJ2-3 | TRBV29-1 | CSFGREADTQYF
TRBJ2-5 | TRBV7-9 | CASSPAVAQYF
TRBJ2-1 | TRBV7-2 | CASSRRHEQFF
TRBJ1-1 | TRBV29-1 | CSVSPGVTEAFF
TRBJ2-5 | TRBV27 | CASSFSGGDQETQYF
TRBJ1-5 | TRBV20-1 | CSARDPRDRGESSNQPQHF
TRBJ1-2 | TRBV19 | CASTLRQGEDYGYTF
TRBJ1-1 | TRBV7-3 | CASSHDGAGPEAFF
TRBJ2-1 | TRBV6-1 | CASSELAGSYNEQFF
TRBJ2-7 | TRBV7-8 | CASSPMSEIYEQYF
TRBJ2-3 | TRBV7-7 | CASSLGQGLDTQYF
TRBJ2-7 | TRBV27 | CASKRTSGTFYEQYF
TRBJ2-1 | TRBV20-1 | CSARDQLAGNNEQFF
TRBJ2-3 | TRBV20-1 | CSAVMGLAGTQYF
TRBJ1-2 | TRBV6-2/TRBV6-3 | CASNQGAAGYTF
TRBJ2-7 | TRBV27 | CASSSGLAGGKREQYF
TRBJ1-1 | TRBV10-3 | CAAWTGETEAFF
TRBJ2-1 | TRBV20-1 | CSARRAGLSSYNEQFF
TRBJ2-5 | TRBV27 | CASRGETQYF
TRBJ2-7 | TRBV7-3 | CASSLGGTYEQYF
TRBJ1-2 | TRBV18 | CASSEDRNYGYTF
TRBJ2-5 | TRBV20-1 | CSARGDRGKETQETQYF